This is a list of T cell receptor beta chains from one sample in a study of read filtering for tumor transcriptome and immune sequencing. TCRdb independently ran MiXCR on the reads; one entry per CDR3 protein. The sample lists roughly 38,000 distinct CDR3 sequences; 13% were seen once. Sequenced: a population of CD138-negative cells sorted from bone marrow. The receptors stem from a donor over 35 with multiple myeloma. Each CDR3 is given with its conserved first and last residue. Fields, in order: D gene, clone size, V gene, J gene, CDR3 DNA, CDR3 protein. D genes are given only for firm matches. Expanded clones are given a class, and other clones once, few, many or no size at all.

>.|many|TRBV12-3/TRBV12-4|TRBJ1-2
TGTGCCAGCAGCGGCGGTATTGAGGTTTTCGATGGCTACACCTTC
CASSGGIEVFDGYTF
>.|many|TRBV29-1|TRBJ2-5
TGCAGCGTTGATGACAGCCAAGAGACCCAGTACTTC
CSVDDSQETQYF
>TRBD2|many|TRBV14|TRBJ2-5
TGTGCCAGCAGCCCCGGGACTAGCGGGAAACCGTACCAAGAGACCCAGTACTTC
CASSPGTSGKPYQETQYF
>.|many|TRBV11-2|TRBJ2-1
TGTGCCAGCAGCTTTTTAAACGAGGGGCACAATGAGCAGTTCTTC
CASSFLNEGHNEQFF
>.|many|TRBV9|TRBJ2-2
TGTGCCAGCAGCCTTGAACACACCCCGAACACCGGGGAGCTGTTTTTT
CASSLEHTPNTGELFF
>.|.|TRBV6-5|TRBJ2-5
TGTGCCAGCAGTCCGGGCCGGGGACAAGATACCCAGTACTTC
CASSPGRGQDTQYF
>.|.|TRBV4-2|TRBJ2-1
TGTGCCAGCAGTCCAGAGCCGGAGCCCTGCAATGAGCAGTTCTTC
CASSPEPEPCNEQFF
>.|.|TRBV28|TRBJ1-1
TGTGCCAGCAGTTTAGGGGAGGTCACTGAAGCTTTCTTT
CASSLGEVTEAFF
>TRBD2|many|TRBV7-2|TRBJ2-1
TGTGCCAGCAGCCCCCAGGCGGGAGGGCCATACAATGAGCAGTTCTTC
CASSPQAGGPYNEQFF
>.|.|TRBV20-1|TRBJ2-2
TGCAGTGCTCTCCGAGGAGCCGACGGGGAGCTGTTTTTT
CSALRGADGELFF
>TRBD2|.|TRBV6-2/TRBV6-3|TRBJ2-7
TGTGCCAGCAGTTACGAGCTAGCGGACTACGAGCAGTACTTC
CASSYELADYEQYF
>.|many|TRBV4-3|TRBJ1-4
TGCGCCAGCAGCCAAGGTGGCAGGGTTTCGACTAATGAAAAACTGTTTTTT
CASSQGGRVSTNEKLFF
>.|many|TRBV20-1|TRBJ2-3
TGCAGTGCTAGAGACAGGGTCCGCACAGATACGCAGTATTTT
CSARDRVRTDTQYF
>TRBD2|.|TRBV5-1|TRBJ2-2
TGCGCCAGCAGCTTGGAGGCGGGAGTGGGGGCCGGGGAGCTGTTTTTT
CASSLEAGVGAGELFF
>TRBD1|many|TRBV2|TRBJ1-2
TGTGCCAGCAGCGCCAGGGACAGCTATGGCTACACCTTC
CASSARDSYGYTF
>TRBD1|medium-sized|TRBV29-1|TRBJ2-1
TGCAGCGTTGATTGGGACAGGGGGAATGAGCAGTTCTTC
CSVDWDRGNEQFF
>.|many|TRBV28|TRBJ2-3
TGTGCCAGCAGTCCTTCGTGGTTAGATACGCAGTATTTT
CASSPSWLDTQYF
>.|many|TRBV11-2|TRBJ2-2
TGTGCCAGCAGCTCTAAGGGGTATACCGGGGAGCTGTTTTTT
CASSSKGYTGELFF
>.|many|TRBV20-1|TRBJ1-4
TGCAGTGCTCTAGCCCCACTCGCAGAAAAACTGTTTTTT
CSALAPLAEKLFF
>TRBD1|many|TRBV3-1|TRBJ1-1
TGTGCCAGCAGCCAAGGGGGACAGGGATGGACTGAAGCTTTCTTT
CASSQGGQGWTEAFF
>TRBD1|many|TRBV12-3/TRBV12-4|TRBJ1-1
TGTGTCAGCAGTTCAGGGGGATCACAGGCCGAGAACACTGAAGCTTTCTTT
CVSSSGGSQAENTEAFF
>TRBD2|many|TRBV27|TRBJ2-5
TGTGCCAGCAAACTAGCGGGAGGGGAGACCCAGTACTTC
CASKLAGGETQYF
>.|many|TRBV29-1|TRBJ2-6
TGCAGCGGTATGATTGGGGGTTCTGGGGCCAACGTCCTGACTTTC
CSGMIGGSGANVLTF
>.|many|TRBV4-3|TRBJ1-4
TGCGCCAGCAGCCAAGACTTGGACAATGAAAAACTGTTTTTT
CASSQDLDNEKLFF
>.|many|TRBV5-1|TRBJ1-1
TGCGCCAGCCGCCTCGGGCCCTTGGACACTGAAGCTTTCTTT
CASRLGPLDTEAFF
>.|.|TRBV15|TRBJ2-7
TGTGCCACCAGCAGGCCGGGTTACGAGCAGTACTTC
CATSRPGYEQYF